The 18 T cell receptor beta chains reported below all come from one sample, sequenced in a study of shared clonotypes between healthy human individuals. Profiling relied on immunoSEQ multiplex PCR, and the TCRdb table lists in-frame clones only, not all of them. The sample has approximately 640,000 clones; 60% to 80% are singletons. The source material was memory CD4+ T cells sorted from blood. Stated subset: CD45RA-negative fraction. The receptors shown here come from a woman aged 25 to 39 in good health.

The chain is built from TRBV14 and TRBJ2-3; D is undetermined. The CDR3 runs to 14 residues. Trimming left V 4 bases short and J 6 bases short, with 14 bases between. Germline-derived CDR1 and CDR2 are SGHDN and FVKESK. The CDR3 DNA is TGTGCCAGCAGCCTACCCATTACACCTGATACGCAGTATTTT. Amino acids: CASSLPITPDTQYF.

This clone was seen more than once but under ten times. The chain is built from TRBV28 and TRBJ2-5; TRBD1 might be the D (5 bases). Gene TRBJ2-7 matches the end of the DNA better, so the J call may be wrong. The CDR3 extends over 13 amino acids. Germline loops: CDR1 MDHEN, CDR2 SYDVKM. The CDR3 coding sequence is TGTGCCAGCAGAGTTCCTAAGGGGAACGAGCAGTACTTC. As protein: CASRVPKGNEQYF.

Concerning this clone: Additional DNA sequences in this sample encode the identical CDR3. CDR3 DNA sequence: TGTGCCAGCAGCTTAGATTCCGGTGGCTACGAGCAGTACTTC. Its protein product is CASSLDSGGYEQYF. J is TRBJ2-7 and V is TRBV11-2; D ambiguous. The CDR3 runs to 14 residues. With 0 bases removed from V and 3 bases from J, the gap between germline ends came to 9 bases. Germline V gene lookup returns CDR1 SGHAT and CDR2 FQNNGV.

This sequence joins TRBV6-1 and TRBJ1-5; D perhaps matches TRBD1 (5 bases). Per germline, CDR1 MNHNS and CDR2 SASEGT. The length of the CDR3 is 15 residues. Trimming cost V 1 base and J 2 bases, with 9 bases left between them. Here the CDR3 reads CASSEGGSGNQPQHF. The CDR3 bases are TGTGCCAGCAGTGAAGGGGGCAGCGGCAATCAGCCCCAGCATTTT.

CDR3 bases: TGTGCCAGCAGCTTATGGCGGGCCGATACGCAGTATTTT. As protein: CASSLWRADTQYF. The V gene is TRBV7-2, the J gene TRBJ2-3; D perhaps matches TRBD2 (5 bases). The germline V and J ends were trimmed by 2 bases and 6 bases, with 9 bases remaining between them. CDR1 is SGHTA and CDR2 is FQGNSA in the germline V gene. The CDR3 sequence is 13 residues long. Using reference TRBV7-2 and TRBJ2-3 for the parts outside the CDR3, the full variable domain is GAGVSQSPSNKVTEKGKDVELRCDPISGHTALYWYRQSLGQGLEFLIYFQGNSAPDKSGLPSDRFSAERTGGSVSTLTIQRTQQEDSAVYLCASSLWRADTQYFGPGTRLTVL.

The chain carries TRBV2 and TRBJ2-3, with D possibly matching TRBD2 (5 bases). Germline V gene lookup returns CDR1 SNHLY and CDR2 FYNNEI. The CDR3 runs 16 residues. V lost 2 bases and J 6 bases, leaving 18 bases between the germline ends. CDR3 nucleotide sequence: TGTGCCAGCAGTGAATTGTGGGAGTGGAGTAGTGATACGCAGTATTTT. This codes for CASSELWEWSSDTQYF.

V usage is TRBV4-2 and J usage is TRBJ2-2, with D uncertain. Germline V gene data show CDR1 as LGHNA and CDR2 as YNFKEQ. The germline V and J ends were trimmed by 3 bases and 10 bases, with 12 bases remaining between them. The CDR3 totals 13 residues. CDR3 residues: CASSQVTRTELFF. The CDR3 DNA reads TGTGCCAGCAGCCAGGTGACTCGCACGGAGCTGTTTTTT.

This clone was seen once. The V call is TRBV5-6, the J call TRBJ2-1; unclear D gene. The V gene's germline CDR1 is SGHDT and CDR2 YYEEEE. Trimming removed 1 base from V and 7 bases from J, with 3 bases in between. The CDR3 extends over 11 amino acids. This CDR3 reads CASSLWNEQFF. For the CDR3, the DNA is TGTGCCAGCAGCTTGTGGAATGAGCAGTTCTTC.

The chain is built from TRBV15 and TRBJ1-5; D is perhaps TRBD1 (5 bases). V was trimmed by 1 base and J by 2 bases, leaving 12 bases between them. Germline-derived CDR1 and CDR2 are LNHNV and YYDKDF (reference sequence). The CDR3 length is 16 residues. The CDR3 bases are TGTGCCACCAGCAGAGGGGGGGGTGTAGGCAATCAGCCCCAGCATTTT. It is translated as CATSRGGGVGNQPQHF.

This clone was observed a single time. The rearrangement links TRBV14 to TRBJ2-3; the D is unclear. The CDR3 totals 14 residues. Trimming pared 2 bases from V and 0 bases from J, leaving 6 bases between. Germline CDR1 SGHDN, CDR2 FVKESK. CDR3 sequence: CASSQLGSTDTQYF. The CDR3 DNA is TGTGCCAGCAGCCAACTCGGGAGCACAGATACGCAGTATTTT.

J is TRBJ2-4 and V is TRBV19, with 14 bases matching TRBD2. J gave up 7 bases and V 3 bases, and 5 bases lay outside the gene matches. Germline V lookup: CDR1 LNHDA, CDR2 SQIVND (reference sequence). This CDR3 has 16 amino acids. The CDR3 spells CASSMSGLAGGNIQYF. CDR3 DNA sequence: TGTGCCAGTAGTATGTCAGGACTAGCGGGAGGTAACATTCAGTACTTC.

The chain couples TRBV11-2 to TRBJ2-7; 8 nucleotides agree with TRBD2. Germline CDR1 SGHAT, CDR2 FQNNGV. This CDR3 spans 16 amino acids. V dropped 5 bases and J dropped 3; count of bases not matched to a gene: 12. The CDR3 DNA reads TGTGCCAGCAGCCCCCAGCCGGGACTAGGAGGCTACGAGCAGTACTTC. Translating gives CASSPQPGLGGYEQYF.

The chain links TRBV5-8 to TRBJ1-1; D not resolved. The germline V gene has CDR1 SGHTS and CDR2 YDEGEE. Trimming left V 2 bases short and J 1 base short, with 6 bases between. CDR3 length: 13 residues. CDR3: CASSFGRNTEAFF. For the CDR3, the DNA is TGTGCCAGCAGCTTTGGTAGGAACACTGAAGCTTTCTTT.

The V gene is TRBV5-4, the J gene TRBJ2-3; 7 nucleotides align to TRBD1. CDR1 and CDR2 from the germline V gene are SGHNT and YYREEE (reference sequence). CDR3 length: 16 amino acids. V was pared by 4 bases and J by 1 base, with 9 bases of the junction left unmatched. The CDR3 protein is CASSTGTDPRTDTQYF. The CDR3 region has the DNA TGTGCCAGCAGCACCGGGACAGACCCTCGCACAGATACGCAGTATTTT.

This sequence joins TRBV19 and TRBJ2-1; TRBD2 matches 16 bases. This CDR3 has 18 residues. The J segment lost 0 bases and the V segment lost 7 bases, leaving 6 bases of the junction unmatched. The V gene's germline CDR1 is LNHDA and CDR2 SQIVND (reference sequence). CDR3 residues: CASTQGTSGRGSYNEQFF. In DNA, the CDR3 is TGTGCCAGTACCCAGGGGACTAGCGGGAGGGGCTCCTACAATGAGCAGTTCTTC.

The sample holds a few counts of this clone. The rearrangement links TRBV2 to TRBJ2-7; 7 bases map to TRBD1. This CDR3 has 14 residues. Germline CDR1 SNHLY, CDR2 FYNNEI. The V and J ends lost 7 bases and 0 bases, in that order; junction bases with no gene match: 6. CDR3 in amino acids: CASKFGDSSYEQYF. CDR3 nucleotide sequence: TGTGCCAGCAAGTTCGGGGACAGCTCCTACGAGCAGTACTTC. Combining the CDR3 with reference TRBV2 and TRBJ2-7 gives the whole variable domain EPEVTQTPSHQVTQMGQEVILRCVPISNHLYFYWYRQILGQKVEFLVSFYNNEISEKSEIFDDQFSVERPDGSNFTLKIRSTKLEDSAMYFCASKFGDSSYEQYFGPGTRLTVT.

This clone was seen ten or more times. The chain carries TRBV7-8 and TRBJ1-2, with no clear D. V lost 10 bases to trimming and J lost 4 bases, with 19 bases between them. The CDR3 length is 14 residues. Germline lookup yields CDR1 SGHVS and CDR2 FQNEAQ. The CDR3 spells CATSSGSPLYGYTF. For the CDR3, the DNA is TGTGCCACCTCCTCGGGCAGCCCCCTCTATGGCTACACCTTC. The full variable domain, rest sourced from reference TRBV7-8 and TRBJ1-2, is GAGVSQSPRYKVAKRGQDVALRCDPISGHVSLFWYQQALGQGPEFLTYFQNEAQLDKSGLPSDRFFAERPEGSVSTLKIQRTQQEDSAVYLCATSSGSPLYGYTFGSGTRLTVV.

The chain carries TRBV11-2 and TRBJ2-7; D is uncertain. Germline CDR1 SGHAT, CDR2 FQNNGV. This CDR3 has 14 residues. Deletions cut 0 bases from V and 4 bases from J, with 10 bases between. CDR3 in DNA: TGTGCCAGCAGCTTAGATTTAAACAGTTACGAGCAGTACTTC. Its protein product is CASSLDLNSYEQYF.